This TCR beta chain was recovered during a study of blood T cell repertoires in COVID-19. Study background: Samples came from the United States, Italy and Spain, spanning acute and convalescent COVID-19.

In the authors' workflow: By means of reference gene primer amplification, nucleated cell counts were estimated. Repertoires were generated with immunoSEQ multiplex PCR, while TCRdb's copy carries only in-frame clones and drops some. The V and J calls and clone size come from that table; D and trimming were worked out from the DNA. The sample carries roughly 100,000 clones, approximately 86% recorded once. This clone has only a few counts. This TCR was recovered from a man between 45 and 60 years old with active or convalescent COVID-19. Sequenced material: peripheral blood.

The CDR3 loop reads CASSLGTSGDIQYF. CDR3 in DNA: TGTGCCAGCAGCTTGGGTACTAGCGGGGACATTCAGTACTTC. The rearrangement uses TRBV7-9 and TRBJ2-4, with 10 bases matching TRBD2. The CDR3 sequence is 14 residues long. The trim removed 3 bases at V and 8 bases at J, leaving 4 bases unmatched. Germline values: CDR1 SEHNR, CDR2 FQNEAQ (reference sequence).